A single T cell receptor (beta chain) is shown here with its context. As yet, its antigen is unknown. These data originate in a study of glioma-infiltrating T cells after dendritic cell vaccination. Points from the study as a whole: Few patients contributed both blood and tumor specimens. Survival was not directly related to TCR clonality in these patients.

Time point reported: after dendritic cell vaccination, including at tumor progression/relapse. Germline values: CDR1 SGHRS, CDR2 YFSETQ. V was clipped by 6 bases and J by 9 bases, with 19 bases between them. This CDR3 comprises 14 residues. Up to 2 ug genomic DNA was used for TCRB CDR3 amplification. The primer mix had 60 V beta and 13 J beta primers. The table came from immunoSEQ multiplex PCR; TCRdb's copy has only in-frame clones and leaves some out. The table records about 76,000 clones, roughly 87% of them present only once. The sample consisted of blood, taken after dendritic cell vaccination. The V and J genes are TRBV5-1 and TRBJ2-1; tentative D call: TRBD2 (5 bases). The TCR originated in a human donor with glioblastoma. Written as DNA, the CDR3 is TGCGCCAGCACGGACTTATGGAGGAGTAGTGAGCAGTTCTTC. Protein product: CASTDLWRSSEQFF.